Listed below are T cell receptor beta chains from one sample, sequenced in a study of T cells after yellow fever vaccination. One entry per CDR3 protein results from TCRdb running MiXCR on the 5' RACE reads. The sample holds 50,000 or so distinct CDR3 sequences, 5% to 8.5% seen once. The sequencing here drew on CD8+ T cells not binding an NS4B(214-222) dextramer, sorted from PBMCs, taken roughly seven weeks after the first yellow fever vaccination. The receptors were gathered from a man aged 18 to 30 who received the YFV17D yellow fever vaccine. CDR3s leave out the opening cysteine and the closing phenylalanine or tryptophan. D genes are given only for firm matches.

J: TRBJ1-1
V: TRBV5-1
D: TRBD1
CDR3: ASSPGQGFAEAF

J: TRBJ2-5
V: TRBV27
D: TRBD1
CDR3: ASSITGTGLGETQY

J: TRBJ2-2
V: TRBV24-1
D: .
CDR3: ATSDGLSGELF

J: TRBJ2-1
V: TRBV14
D: .
CDR3: ASSHTKGTLSYNEQF

J: TRBJ2-1
V: TRBV7-2
D: TRBD1
CDR3: ASSLGLGTGHEQF

J: TRBJ1-1
V: TRBV25-1
D: .
CDR3: ASSEGTLERAF

J: TRBJ1-1
V: TRBV5-1
D: TRBD1
CDR3: ASSKSGGEAF

J: TRBJ2-2
V: TRBV12-3/TRBV12-4
D: .
CDR3: ATSEPDRVVNTGELF

J: TRBJ1-5
V: TRBV15
D: TRBD1
CDR3: ATSRDQGGNQPQH

J: TRBJ2-2
V: TRBV7-2
D: .
CDR3: ASSGGDGNTGELF

J: TRBJ2-7
V: TRBV7-2
D: .
CDR3: ASSLALTAPAPYEQY

J: TRBJ2-2
V: TRBV6-6
D: .
CDR3: ASRAIPPDRNTGELF

J: TRBJ2-2
V: TRBV5-1
D: .
CDR3: ASSFSPREVIGELF

J: TRBJ2-3
V: TRBV29-1
D: .
CDR3: SVGRESTDTQY

J: TRBJ2-5
V: TRBV7-8
D: .
CDR3: ASSPLPQETQY

J: TRBJ2-2
V: TRBV6-2/TRBV6-3
D: .
CDR3: ASSFALEGDPNTGELF

J: TRBJ2-1
V: TRBV6-2/TRBV6-3
D: TRBD2
CDR3: ASGDRGGVYNEQF

J: TRBJ2-7
V: TRBV4-1
D: .
CDR3: ASSPGRAYEQY

J: TRBJ2-1
V: TRBV6-5
D: TRBD2
CDR3: ASSYSAGDVNEQF

J: TRBJ1-1
V: TRBV15
D: .
CDR3: ATSRGLGLNTEAF

J: TRBJ1-5
V: TRBV13
D: .
CDR3: ASSLGRAYQPQH

J: TRBJ2-7
V: TRBV27
D: TRBD1
CDR3: ASSFLRQGYEQY

J: TRBJ1-1
V: TRBV29-1
D: TRBD1
CDR3: SVTPGTANTEAF

J: TRBJ2-1
V: TRBV4-1
D: TRBD2
CDR3: ASSQRGPSGGGRHEQF

J: TRBJ2-3
V: TRBV15
D: TRBD1
CDR3: ATSRDHPGTGHRFTQY

J: TRBJ1-6
V: TRBV20-1
D: TRBD1
CDR3: SARDIGQAYNSPLH

J: TRBJ1-1
V: TRBV4-1
D: TRBD1
CDR3: ASSEDRKTEAF

J: TRBJ1-4
V: TRBV4-2
D: .
CDR3: ASSPRPEDEKLF

J: TRBJ1-5
V: TRBV7-6
D: TRBD1
CDR3: ASSPTGGPNQPQH

J: TRBJ2-3
V: TRBV6-1
D: .
CDR3: ASSAYLGDTQY

J: TRBJ1-1
V: TRBV5-1
D: TRBD1
CDR3: ASSLGRGGSPEAF